This T cell receptor beta chain was sequenced for a study of T cell responses to AZD1222 COVID-19 vaccine. Unmatched junction bases numbered 3, after V lost 0 bases and J lost 8 bases. The CDR3 has 14 amino acids. Germline CDR1 and CDR2: ENHRY and SYGVKD. This clone was seen a single time. Libraries were prepared by immunoSEQ multiplex PCR; TCRdb keeps only in-frame clonotypes and omits some of them. The sample lists tens of thousands of clones; around 88% were seen once. This chain links TRBV10-3 with TRBJ2-1; 8 bases match TRBD1. Sequenced material: peripheral blood, taken 28 days after the second dose of the MenACWY control vaccine. The clonotype was recovered from an adult who received the MenACWY meningococcal vaccine as a control. CDR3 sequence reads: CAISESTGAHEQFF. Here the CDR3 DNA reads TGTGCCATCAGTGAGTCGACAGGGGCCCATGAGCAGTTCTTC.